This T cell receptor (beta chain) originates from a study of CXCR3-negative and CXCR3-positive naive CD8 T cells. Study-level points and caveats: Hydrophobicity of TRB CDR3s was greater in CXCR3-positive naive cells than in CXCR3-negative naive cells.

Germline V lookup: CDR1 WNHNN, CDR2 SYGVQD (reference sequence). There are 11 residues in the CDR3. Researchers prepared the TRB cDNA libraries using 5' RACE with UMI labels. For each CDR3 protein, TCRdb gives one entry from its re-call of the 5' RACE reads, without DNA. This repertoire includes roughly 110,000 distinct CDR3 sequences. In regard to this clonotype: Its target is unknown.

Sequenced sample: naive CXCR3+ CD8+ T cells from blood. As for subset: CD45RO-CCR7+CD27+CD95- naive CD8+ T cells expressing CXCR3 (TNR3+). The chain recombines TRBV10-1 with TRBJ1-1. This clonotype was obtained from a human donor in good health. Some clones in this sample may be carry-over from other donors' samples. CDR3 residues: CASSDGREAFF.